Below, 27 T cell receptor beta chains from the same sample are listed, as sequenced in a study of cytomegalovirus exposure and HLA in healthy donors. The data were produced by immunoSEQ multiplex PCR, yet TCRdb's version contains in-frame clones alone and is incomplete. The sample holds under 250,000 clones, about nine tenths seen once. Sequencing was done on a sample of PBMCs. The receptors were sampled from a woman aged 18-29 years in good health and CMV-seropositive.

The CDR3 here is CASSHLSIQGGNQPQHF. CDR3 nucleotides: TGTGCCAGCAGCCACTTATCGATCCAGGGGGGCAATCAGCCCCAGCATTTT. The chain couples TRBV27 to TRBJ1-5; 7 nucleotides line up with TRBD1. The V gene's germline CDR1 is MNHEY and CDR2 SMNVEV (reference sequence). The CDR3 loop spans 17 amino acids. Trimming at V came to 6 bases and at J to 2 bases, leaving 13 bases not matched to a gene.

V usage is TRBV9 and J usage is TRBJ2-2; 8 bases are shared with TRBD2. V lost 0 bases to trimming and J lost 5 bases; unmatched junction nucleotides: 12. The CDR3 runs 18 residues. Germline-derived CDR1 and CDR2 are SGDLS and YYNGEE. CDR3 DNA: TGTGCCAGCAGCGTAGTGGGGGTGGGAGCGGGAGATACCGGGGAGCTGTTTTTT. As protein: CASSVVGVGAGDTGELFF.

The chain carries TRBV7-9 and TRBJ1-3, with D possibly being TRBD1 (6 bases). With 3 bases removed from V and 2 bases from J, the gap between germline ends came to 17 bases. CDR3 length: 17 amino acids. Germline V gene sequence: CDR1 SEHNR, CDR2 FQNEAQ (reference sequence). In nucleotides, the CDR3 is TGTGCCAGCAGCTTTAGGACAGTGGCCTTGGCTGGAAACACCATATATTTT. Translated: CASSFRTVALAGNTIYF.

To note about this clone: At one of its ends the junction is not consistent with the germline gene, which may arise from a read error. The same CDR3 can be traced to other DNA sequences in this sample. The CDR3 sequence: CASSSSGAETQYF. DNA of the CDR3: TGTGCTAGCAGCTCCTCAGGGGCGGAGACCCAGTACTTC. The J gene is TRBJ2-5, the V gene TRBV7-7; TRBD1 might be the D (6 bases). The CDR3 sequence is 13 residues long. Germline CDR1 and CDR2: SSHAT and FNYEAQ (reference sequence). The full variable domain, its missing parts supplied by reference TRBV7-7 and TRBJ2-5, is GAGVSQSPRYKVTKRGQDVTLRCDPISSHATLYWYQQALGQGPEFLTYFNYEAQPDKSGLPSDRFSAERPEGSISTLTIQRTEQRDSAMYRCASSSSGAETQYFGPGTRLLVL.

The V and J genes are TRBV10-3 and TRBJ1-1, with D hard to call. Per germline, CDR1 ENHRY and CDR2 SYGVKD. This CDR3 comprises 14 residues. Trimming took 5 bases from V and 0 from J, leaving 10 bases between them. This CDR3 is CAISHDGMNTEAFF. CDR3 DNA: TGTGCCATCAGTCACGACGGGATGAACACTGAAGCTTTCTTT.

The gene calls are TRBV7-9 and TRBJ1-2; 7 nucleotides line up with TRBD1. Germline trimming cut 0 bases from V and 6 bases from J; bases unmatched to any gene: 10. The CDR3 is made up of 16 amino acids. Per the germline V gene, CDR1 is SEHNR and CDR2 is FQNEAQ (reference sequence). As DNA, the CDR3 is TGTGCCAGCAGCTTAGCAGGCTCAGGGGGATCTCATGGCTACACCTTC. It yields the protein CASSLAGSGGSHGYTF.

In its sample, this clone was seen once. The chain recombines TRBV5-1 with TRBJ1-5; D might be TRBD1 (6 bases). Germline assignment: CDR1 SGHRS and CDR2 YFSETQ. V gave up 3 bases and J gave up 3 bases, with 19 bases separating them. The CDR3 is 17 amino acids. As DNA, the CDR3 is TGCGCCAGCAGCTCCCTCCCGGGACATACAACCAATCAGCCCCAGCATTTT. Translated, it gives CASSSLPGHTTNQPQHF.

CDR3: CASSSLPGTGYNQPQHF. Written as DNA, the CDR3 is TGTGCCAGCAGCTCCTTGCCAGGAACAGGGTATAATCAGCCCCAGCATTTT. The chain combines TRBV11-2 with TRBJ1-5, with D perhaps matching TRBD1 (6 bases). The CDR3 contains 17 residues. Germline V gene lookup returns CDR1 SGHAT and CDR2 FQNNGV. V lost 4 bases to trimming and J lost 4 bases, with 20 bases between them.

V is TRBV28 and J is TRBJ2-3; D perhaps matches TRBD1 (5 bases). V lost 6 bases and J 1 base, leaving 26 bases between the germline ends. Germline CDR1 and CDR2: MDHEN and SYDVKM. The CDR3 runs 19 residues. CDR3 DNA sequence: TGTGCCAGCAGCCTCCGCCCGGTGACAGTTGTTCTGGGCACAGATACGCAGTATTTT. Translating it yields CASSLRPVTVVLGTDTQYF.

V usage is TRBV5-1 and J usage is TRBJ2-1; TRBD2 agrees at 10 bases. The CDR3 has 15 residues. V trimming: 7 bases; J trimming: 5 bases; junction bases outside the gene matches: 9. Germline V lookup: CDR1 SGHRS, CDR2 YFSETQ. The CDR3 loop reads CASGSGRGLNNEQFF. The CDR3 DNA reads as TGCGCCAGCGGGAGCGGGAGGGGTTTAAACAATGAGCAGTTCTTC.

The chain has TRBV18 and TRBJ2-1, with D possibly being TRBD1 (6 bases). Germline values: CDR1 KGHSH, CDR2 LQKENI. The length of the CDR3 is 15 residues. V gave up 5 bases and J gave up 5 bases, with 16 bases separating them. DNA for the CDR3: TGTGCCAGCTCAGCAACAGGGCGAAAGGACAATGAGCAGTTCTTC. Protein product: CASSATGRKDNEQFF.

The rearrangement uses TRBV19 and TRBJ2-5, with TRBD1 as a possible D gene (5 bases). The CDR3 has 13 amino acids. Trimming cost V 2 bases and J 4 bases, with 8 bases left between them. Per germline, CDR1 LNHDA and CDR2 SQIVND (reference sequence). As DNA, the CDR3 is TGTGCCAGTAGTATATCTGGGGCAGAGACCCAGTACTTC. It specifies CASSISGAETQYF. Using reference TRBV19 and TRBJ2-5 for the parts outside the CDR3, the full variable domain is DGGITQSPKYLFRKEGQNVTLSCEQNLNHDAMYWYRQDPGQGLRLIYYSQIVNDFQKGDIAEGYSVSREKKESFPLTVTSAQKNPTAFYLCASSISGAETQYFGPGTRLLVL.

This sequence joins TRBV30 and TRBJ1-4; TRBD1 agrees at 9 bases. The CDR3 totals 12 residues. Germline CDR1 is GTSNPN and CDR2 is SVGIG (reference sequence). V lost 0 bases, J lost 11 bases, and 1 base stayed unmatched. The CDR3 DNA reads as TGTGCCTGGAGTGTAGGACAGGGGAAACTGTTTTTT. It translates to CAWSVGQGKLFF.

J is TRBJ2-5 and V is TRBV13; 7 bases fit TRBD2. CDR3 length equals 14 residues. The junction had 4 bases not matched to a gene; V was cut back by 5 bases and J by 1 base. Germline V lookup: CDR1 PRHDT, CDR2 FYEKMQ (reference sequence). This chain's CDR3 is CASSLGGGQETQYF. The CDR3 bases are TGTGCCAGCAGCCTTGGCGGGGGCCAAGAGACCCAGTACTTC.

V and J are TRBV16 and TRBJ1-3; TRBD1 is a possible D gene (5 bases). Germline assignment: CDR1 KGHSY and CDR2 FQNENV. Trimming left V 4 bases short and J 6 bases short, with 13 bases between. The CDR3 is 14 amino acids. As DNA, the CDR3 is TGTGCCAGCAGCCGCGGGGACCGCCCAAACACCATATATTTT. Its translation: CASSRGDRPNTIYF.

This clone was picked up one time. The chain links TRBV7-7 to TRBJ2-1; D perhaps matches TRBD2 (7 bases). Germline values: CDR1 SSHAT, CDR2 FNYEAQ (reference sequence). The CDR3 has 15 amino acids. V dropped 1 base and J dropped 9 bases, with 16 bases sitting between them. The CDR3 sequence: CASSLGGGPSGEQFF. In nucleotides, the CDR3 is TGTGCCAGCAGCTTAGGGGGGGGGCCTTCGGGTGAGCAGTTCTTC.

The chain combines TRBV29-1 with TRBJ2-7; TRBD2 matches at 10 bases. The J segment lost 0 bases and the V segment lost 4 bases, leaving 9 bases of the junction unmatched. This CDR3 comprises 16 residues. Germline assignment: CDR1 SQVTM and CDR2 ANQGSEA. CDR3 nucleotides: TGCAGCGTTGCAGGGCTAGCGGGAGCCCCCTCCTACGAGCAGTACTTC. It codes for CSVAGLAGAPSYEQYF.

The rearrangement joins TRBV30 to TRBJ2-3; weak D call: TRBD1 (7 bases). CDR1 and CDR2 (germline): GTSNPN, SVGIG (reference sequence). V gave up 3 bases and J gave up 1 base, with 11 bases separating them. This CDR3 comprises 14 residues. The CDR3 DNA sequence: TGTGCCTGGAGAATCAGGGGGGGCACAGATACGCAGTATTTT. This sequence encodes CAWRIRGGTDTQYF.

The CDR3 loop reads CASSSTRSEAFF. CDR3 sequence (DNA): TGTGCCAGCAGCTCTACGCGGTCTGAAGCTTTCTTT. The V gene is TRBV9, the J gene TRBJ1-1; no firm D call. The CDR3 runs to 12 residues. Germline V gives CDR1 SGDLS, CDR2 YYNGEE. V dropped 4 bases and J dropped 6 bases, with 10 bases sitting between them.

The V gene is TRBV28, the J gene TRBJ2-7; D not resolved. Germline CDR1 reads MDHEN; CDR2 reads SYDVKM. The ends were cut back, 6 bases at V and 0 bases at J, with 12 bases in the middle. The CDR3 covers 14 residues. This CDR3 reads CASSSRRVSYEQYF. In DNA, the CDR3 is TGTGCCAGCAGCTCTAGGCGAGTCTCCTACGAGCAGTACTTC.

J is TRBJ2-2 and V is TRBV10-3; TRBD2 matches 15 bases. V gave up 8 bases and J gave up 5 bases; unmatched junction bases: 0. Germline values: CDR1 ENHRY, CDR2 SYGVKD. CDR3 length: 14 amino acids. In nucleotides, the CDR3 is TGTGCCATCGGGACTAGCGGGAGGACCGGGGAGCTGTTTTTT. This encodes CAIGTSGRTGELFF.

The V and J genes are TRBV9 and TRBJ2-5, with D hard to call. Germline V gene sequence: CDR1 SGDLS, CDR2 YYNGEE. V was cut by 0 bases and J by 4 bases, with 4 bases left in between. The length of the CDR3 is 12 residues. The CDR3 bases are TGTGCCAGCAGCGTAGGAGGAGAGACCCAGTACTTC. It encodes CASSVGGETQYF.

This clone was found once. This chain uses TRBV6-1 with TRBJ2-2; D may match TRBD1 or TRBD2 (7 bases each). Germline values: CDR1 MNHNS, CDR2 SASEGT. The V gene lost 4 bases and the J gene lost 2 bases, with 14 bases spanning the gap. This CDR3 is built from 16 residues. This chain's CDR3 is CASSGAGQPNTGELFF. In DNA form, the CDR3 reads TGTGCCAGCAGTGGAGCGGGACAGCCAAACACCGGGGAGCTGTTTTTT.

This chain joins TRBV5-1 and TRBJ2-3; D may be TRBD2 (5 bases). Germline V gene lookup returns CDR1 SGHRS and CDR2 YFSETQ. V was clipped by 4 bases and J by 0 bases, with 12 bases between them. The CDR3 sequence is 15 residues long. Here the CDR3 reads CASSPNPGSTDTQYF. CDR3 DNA sequence: TGCGCCAGCAGCCCTAATCCGGGAAGCACAGATACGCAGTATTTT.

V gene TRBV28 combines with J gene TRBJ1-5, with D perhaps TRBD1 (5 bases). V was clipped by 3 bases and J by 0 bases, with 12 bases between them. CDR3 length equals 16 residues. Germline assignment: CDR1 MDHEN and CDR2 SYDVKM. As DNA, the CDR3 is TGTGCCAGCAGTTTCGATTGGACAAATAGCAATCAGCCCCAGCATTTT. Translating it yields CASSFDWTNSNQPQHF. Variable domain in full (rest from reference TRBV28 and TRBJ1-5): DVKVTQSSRYLVKRTGEKVFLECVQDMDHENMFWYRQDPGLGLRLIYFSYDVKMKEKGDIPEGYSVSREKKERFSLILESASTNQTSMYLCASSFDWTNSNQPQHFGDGTRLSIL.

The rearrangement links TRBV10-2 to TRBJ1-1; possible D gene TRBD1, 6 bases. V was clipped by 7 bases and J by 5 bases, with 17 bases between them. There are 14 residues in the CDR3. Germline loops: CDR1 WSHSY, CDR2 SAAADI. The DNA of the CDR3 is TGCGCCAGCACAGGACTCACAACAGGGACTGAAGCTTTCTTT. This codes for CASTGLTTGTEAFF.

This chain connects TRBV7-6 to TRBJ1-5; TRBD1 matches 7 bases. In germline, CDR1 is SGHVS, CDR2 FNYEAQ. The CDR3 totals 14 residues. V gave up 4 bases and J gave up 9 bases; unmatched junction bases: 9. CDR3 sequence (DNA): TGTGCCAGCAGCTCAAAGGGGGCGGCTCGGCCCCAGCATTTT. This translates into CASSSKGAARPQHF.